This T cell receptor (beta chain) comes out of a study of T cell repertoires in cytomegalovirus infection. Across the study: In the study, CMV epitopes included recently identified HLA-C-restricted and well-studied HLA-B-restricted ones. Both CMV infection and a matching HLA type were indicated by public TCR beta signatures.

Germline V lookup: CDR1 SGHRS, CDR2 YFSETQ. The CDR3 loop spans 13 amino acids. V was shortened by 3 bases and J by 6 bases, with 13 bases between the two germline ends. Whole-study findings and limits: The response measured ex vivo was dominated by TCR beta clonotypes (HLA-C-restricted and CMV-specific). Identification of carriers of CMV plus the relevant HLA was achieved through cumulative public TCR beta family frequency.

A single record per CDR3 protein comes from TCRdb applying MiXCR to the reads. The table has 70,000 to 95,000 distinct CDR3 sequences, 29% seen once. This clonotype was observed a single time. Its target is unknown. This chain links TRBV5-1 with TRBJ2-7, with a possible D match to TRBD1 (6 bases). Sample: CD8+ T cells from cultured PBMCs, taken from culture after CMV antigen stimulation. This clonotype was obtained from a human donor in good health (CMV status not recorded). Some clones in this sample may be carry-over from other donors' samples. CDR3 residues: CASSYWTAGEQYF. CDR3 DNA: TGCGCCAGCAGCTACTGGACAGCAGGCGAGCAGTACTTC.